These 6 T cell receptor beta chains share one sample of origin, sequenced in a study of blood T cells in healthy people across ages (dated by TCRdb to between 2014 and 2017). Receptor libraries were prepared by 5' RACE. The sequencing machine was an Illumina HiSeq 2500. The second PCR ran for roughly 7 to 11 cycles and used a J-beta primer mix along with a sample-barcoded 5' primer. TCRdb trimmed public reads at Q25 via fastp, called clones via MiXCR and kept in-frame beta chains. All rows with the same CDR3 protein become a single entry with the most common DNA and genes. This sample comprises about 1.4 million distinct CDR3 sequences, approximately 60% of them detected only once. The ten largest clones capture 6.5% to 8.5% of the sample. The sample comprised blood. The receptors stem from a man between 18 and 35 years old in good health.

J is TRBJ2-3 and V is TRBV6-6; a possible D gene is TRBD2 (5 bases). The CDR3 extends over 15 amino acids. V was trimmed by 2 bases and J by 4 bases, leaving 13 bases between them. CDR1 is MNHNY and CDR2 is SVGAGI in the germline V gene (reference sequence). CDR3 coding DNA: TGTGCCAGCAGTTACCTGAGGGCGCCGTCAGATACGCAGTATTTT. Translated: CASSYLRAPSDTQYF.

The CDR3 reads CSAKHPDSSYEQYF. CDR3 sequence (DNA): TGCAGTGCTAAACACCCGGACAGCTCCTACGAGCAGTACTTC. The chain couples TRBV20-1 to TRBJ2-7; the D gene is possibly TRBD1 (6 bases). V was cut by 4 bases and J by 0 bases, with 13 bases left in between. The CDR3 covers 14 residues. The germline V gene encodes CDR1 DFQATT and CDR2 SNEGSKA (reference sequence).

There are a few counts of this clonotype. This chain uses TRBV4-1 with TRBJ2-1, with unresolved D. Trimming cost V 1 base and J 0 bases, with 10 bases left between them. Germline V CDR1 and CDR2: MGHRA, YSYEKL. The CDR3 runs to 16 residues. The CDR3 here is CASSQVTGRSYNEQFF. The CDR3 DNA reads TGCGCCAGCAGCCAAGTCACGGGCCGCTCCTACAATGAGCAGTTCTTC.

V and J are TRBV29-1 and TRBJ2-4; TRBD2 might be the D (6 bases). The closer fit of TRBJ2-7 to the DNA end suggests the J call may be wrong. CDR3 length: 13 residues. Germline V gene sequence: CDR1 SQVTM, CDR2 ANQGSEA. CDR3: CSAAGGALGEQYF. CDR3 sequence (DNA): TGCAGCGCAGCGGGCGGGGCATTGGGCGAGCAGTACTTC.

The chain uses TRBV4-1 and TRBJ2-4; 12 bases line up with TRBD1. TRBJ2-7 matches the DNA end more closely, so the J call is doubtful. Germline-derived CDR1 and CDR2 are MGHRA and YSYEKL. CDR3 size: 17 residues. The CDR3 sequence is CASSPKVPGTGGFEQYF. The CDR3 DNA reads TGCGCCAGCAGCCCAAAGGTCCCCGGGACAGGGGGCTTCGAGCAGTACTTC.

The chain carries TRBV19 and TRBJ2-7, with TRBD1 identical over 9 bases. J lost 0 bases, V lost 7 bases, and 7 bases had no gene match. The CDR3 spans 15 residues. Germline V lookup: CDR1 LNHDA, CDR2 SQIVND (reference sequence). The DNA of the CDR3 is TGTGCCAGTACCCCAGGGACAGGGAGCTCCTACGAGCAGTACTTC. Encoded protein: CASTPGTGSSYEQYF.